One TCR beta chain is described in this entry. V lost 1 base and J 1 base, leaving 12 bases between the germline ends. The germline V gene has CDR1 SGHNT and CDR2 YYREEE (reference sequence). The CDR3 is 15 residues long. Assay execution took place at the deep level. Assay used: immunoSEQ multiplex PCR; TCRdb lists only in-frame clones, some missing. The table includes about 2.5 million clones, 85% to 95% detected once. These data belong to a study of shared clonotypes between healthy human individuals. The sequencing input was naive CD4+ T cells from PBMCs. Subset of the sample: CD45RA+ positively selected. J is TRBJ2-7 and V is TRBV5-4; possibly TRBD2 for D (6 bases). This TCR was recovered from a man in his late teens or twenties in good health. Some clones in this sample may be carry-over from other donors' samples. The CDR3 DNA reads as TGTGCCAGCAGCTTGCGTCGGGAGAGGTCCTACGAGCAGTACTTC. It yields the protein CASSLRRERSYEQYF.